Listed below are T cell receptor beta chains from one sample, sequenced in a study of blood T cell repertoires in COVID-19. Measured with immunoSEQ multiplex PCR; TCRdb has only the in-frame clones, and not every one. Here the sample spans 250,000 to 400,000 clones, approximately 88% being singletons. Sequencing used PBMCs or T cells enriched from blood (not recorded which). The origin of the receptors is a man between 60 and 75 years old who had recovered from COVID-19. CDR3s include the opening cysteine and the closing phenylalanine or tryptophan.

CDR3aa,j_gene,v_gene
CASTNPGTGDTEAFF,TRBJ1-1,TRBV25-1
CAISEGLRDRGQAFF,TRBJ1-1,TRBV10-3
CASSMGQNYGYTF,TRBJ1-2,TRBV28
CASSQDGTGLAGADTQYF,TRBJ2-3,TRBV4-3
CSGGQGDNQPQHF,TRBJ1-5,TRBV29-1
CASSQGHSNQPQHF,TRBJ1-5,TRBV3-1/TRBV3-2
CASRDTSSYEQYF,TRBJ2-7,TRBV19
CASSPLRDSNSPLHF,TRBJ1-6,TRBV18
CASSTGTSGRYTQYF,TRBJ2-3,TRBV6-2/TRBV6-3
CASSLAGTLNTGELFF,TRBJ2-2,TRBV11-2
CASSSPRTNPDTSTDTQYF,TRBJ2-3,TRBV4-2
CASSPTQASNSPLHF,TRBJ1-6,TRBV11-2
CASSSQGQETQYF,TRBJ2-5,TRBV5-4
CASSLPEGRGTQYF,TRBJ2-3,TRBV27